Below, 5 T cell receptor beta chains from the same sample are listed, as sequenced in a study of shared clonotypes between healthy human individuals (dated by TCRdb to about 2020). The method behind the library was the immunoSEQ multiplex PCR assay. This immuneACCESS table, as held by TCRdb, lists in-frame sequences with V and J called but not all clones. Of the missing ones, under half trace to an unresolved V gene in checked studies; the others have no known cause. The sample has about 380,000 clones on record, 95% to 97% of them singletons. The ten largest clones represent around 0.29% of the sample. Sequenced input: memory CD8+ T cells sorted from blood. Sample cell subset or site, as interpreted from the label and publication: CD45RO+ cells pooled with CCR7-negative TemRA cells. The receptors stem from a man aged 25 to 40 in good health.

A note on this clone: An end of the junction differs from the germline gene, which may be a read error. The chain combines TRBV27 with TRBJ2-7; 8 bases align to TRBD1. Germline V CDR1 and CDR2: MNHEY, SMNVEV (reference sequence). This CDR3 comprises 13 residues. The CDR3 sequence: CASSYGTGYEQYF. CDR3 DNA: TGTGCCAGCAGTTACGGGACAGGCTACGAACAGTACTTC.

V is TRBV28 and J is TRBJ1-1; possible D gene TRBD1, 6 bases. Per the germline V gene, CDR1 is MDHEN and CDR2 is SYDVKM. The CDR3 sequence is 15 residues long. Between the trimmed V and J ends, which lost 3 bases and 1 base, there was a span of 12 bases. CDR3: CASSLAGAGNTEAFF. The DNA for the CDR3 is TGTGCCAGCAGTTTGGCGGGGGCAGGGAACACTGAAGCTTTCTTT.

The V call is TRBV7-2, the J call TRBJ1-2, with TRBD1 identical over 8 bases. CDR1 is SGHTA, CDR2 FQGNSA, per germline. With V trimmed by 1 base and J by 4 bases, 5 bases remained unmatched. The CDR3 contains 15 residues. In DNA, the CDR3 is TGTGCCAGCAGCTTAGACGGACAGGGACTCTATGGCTACACCTTC. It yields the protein CASSLDGQGLYGYTF.

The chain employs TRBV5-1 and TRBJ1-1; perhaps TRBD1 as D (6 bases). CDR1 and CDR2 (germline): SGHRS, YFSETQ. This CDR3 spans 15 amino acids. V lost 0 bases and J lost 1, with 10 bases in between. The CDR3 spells CASSLAATGNTEAFF. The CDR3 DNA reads TGCGCCAGCAGCTTGGCCGCGACAGGGAACACTGAAGCTTTCTTT.

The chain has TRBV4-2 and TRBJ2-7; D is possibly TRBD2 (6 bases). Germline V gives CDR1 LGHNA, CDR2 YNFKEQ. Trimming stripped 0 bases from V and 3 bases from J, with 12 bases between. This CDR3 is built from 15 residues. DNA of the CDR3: TGTGCCAGCAGCCAAGATAGCGGCAGAAACTACGAGCAGTACTTC. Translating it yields CASSQDSGRNYEQYF.